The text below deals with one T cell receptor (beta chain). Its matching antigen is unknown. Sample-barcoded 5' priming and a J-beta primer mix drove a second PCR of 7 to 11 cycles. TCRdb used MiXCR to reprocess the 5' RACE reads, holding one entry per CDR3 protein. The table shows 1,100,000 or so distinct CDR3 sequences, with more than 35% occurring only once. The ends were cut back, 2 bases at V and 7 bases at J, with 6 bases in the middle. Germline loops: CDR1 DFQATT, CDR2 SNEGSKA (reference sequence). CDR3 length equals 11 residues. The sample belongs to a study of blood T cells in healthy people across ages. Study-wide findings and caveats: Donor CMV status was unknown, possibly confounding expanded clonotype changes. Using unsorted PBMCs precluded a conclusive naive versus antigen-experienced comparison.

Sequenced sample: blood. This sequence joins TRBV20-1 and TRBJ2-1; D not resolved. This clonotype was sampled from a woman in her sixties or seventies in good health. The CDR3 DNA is TGCAGTGCTAGACCCTGGAATGAGCAGTTCTTC. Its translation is CSARPWNEQFF.